These 6 T cell receptor beta chains were sequenced from one sample in a study of CD4+ T cells in melanoma. Sequencing used immunoSEQ multiplex PCR; TCRdb keeps in-frame clones, though not all of them. There are around 15,000 clones in the sample; over 80% occur only once, and more than 5.5% lies in the top ten. The sequenced sample was cells from a culture (not recorded whether cultured in vitro). Receptors were obtained from a human donor with melanoma.

This clone was recorded once. The chain joins TRBV19 to TRBJ2-5; D remains ambiguous. CDR1 is LNHDA, CDR2 SQIVND, per germline (reference sequence). This CDR3 contains 11 residues. Trimming took 9 bases from V and 2 from J, leaving 7 bases between them. The CDR3, as DNA: TGTGCCAGGGTGGAACAAGAGACCCAGTACTTC. It specifies CARVEQETQYF.

The rearrangement joins TRBV14 to TRBJ2-7; D perhaps matches TRBD1 (5 bases). Deletions cut 1 base from V and 2 bases from J, with 12 bases between. CDR3 length: 15 amino acids. Germline lookup yields CDR1 SGHDN and CDR2 FVKESK. DNA of the CDR3: TGTGCCAGCAGCCAAGGGGCCGCCAGGGCCTACGAGCAGTACTTC. Protein product: CASSQGAARAYEQYF.

V and J are TRBV28 and TRBJ1-3, with a tentative D call TRBD1 (5 bases). The germline V gene has CDR1 MDHEN and CDR2 SYDVKM. The CDR3 totals 15 residues. V was pared by 6 bases and J by 3 bases, with 15 bases between. This chain's CDR3 is CASSLGTALGNTIYF. CDR3 DNA: TGTGCCAGCAGCCTAGGGACGGCCCTTGGAAACACCATATATTTT.

The chain joins TRBV5-1 to TRBJ2-5, with 12 bases lining up with TRBD1. This CDR3 region has 14 residues. The V segment lost 4 bases and the J segment 4 bases; nucleotides outside the gene matches: 2. Germline V gene sequence: CDR1 SGHRS, CDR2 YFSETQ. In DNA, the CDR3 is TGCGCCAGCAGCCCGGGACAGGGGGCAGAGACCCAGTACTTC. Protein sequence: CASSPGQGAETQYF.

This clone showed up just a few times. In DNA, the CDR3 is TGTGCCTACGTCAGGGACAGGGGCGTCGAGCAGTACTTC. It is translated as CAYVRDRGVEQYF. The chain links TRBV30 to TRBJ2-7; TRBD1 matches at 10 bases. Germline trimming cut 7 bases from V and 6 bases from J; bases unmatched to any gene: 9. Germline V gives CDR1 GTSNPN, CDR2 SVGIG (reference sequence). This CDR3 spans 13 amino acids.

The chain combines TRBV18 with TRBJ2-7, with D perhaps TRBD1 (5 bases). Deletions cut 6 bases from V and 3 bases from J, with 9 bases between. The CDR3 length is 12 residues. Germline V lookup: CDR1 KGHSH, CDR2 LQKENI. CDR3 bases: TGTGCCAGCTCCGGACACCTCTACGAGCAGTACTTC. It specifies CASSGHLYEQYF.